This T cell receptor (beta chain) appears in the sequencing data of a study of T cell repertoires in cytomegalovirus infection. Across the study: In the study, CMV epitopes included recently identified HLA-C-restricted and well-studied HLA-B-restricted ones. TCR beta signatures that were public indicated CMV infection and matching HLA type.

Study-wide points: Cumulative public TCR beta family frequency identified carriers of CMV plus the relevant HLA.

CDR3 size: 15 residues. Germline V lookup: CDR1 MNHNS, CDR2 SASEGT. Trimming removed 5 bases from V and 2 bases from J, with 12 bases in between. Of note for this clonotype: Its antigen is unidentified.

TCRdb redid the calling of the reads with MiXCR, one entry per CDR3 protein. The data contain approximately 120,000 distinct CDR3 sequences, around 30% of them singletons. This rearrangement joins TRBV6-1 to TRBJ2-2; D is unclear. The receptor was isolated from a human donor in good health (CMV status not recorded). Some clones in this sample may be carry-over from other donors' samples. Material: CD8+ T cells from cultured PBMCs, obtained from culture after CMV antigen stimulation. The CDR3 reads CASSTATINTGELFF. Here the CDR3 DNA reads TGTGCCAGCAGTACGGCGACGATAAACACCGGGGAGCTGTTTTTT.